This entry describes one TCR beta chain. When the RNA was reverse transcribed, random hexamers were used with an input of about 0.45 to 1 ug. Amplification of the TCR beta CDR3 was carried out by immunoSEQ multiplex PCR, which spanned a total of 54 Vbeta and 13 Jbeta segments. Each CDR3 protein gets one entry after TCRdb re-called the immunoSEQ multiplex PCR reads with MiXCR. Of 200,000 to 250,000 distinct CDR3 sequences in the sample, over 90% are singletons; the top ten hold just over 0.08%. This entry belongs to a study of CD8 T cells in Susac syndrome. Negative isolation yielded CD8+ and CD4+ T cells; FACS enriched TEMRA cells. V lost 7 bases and J 3 bases, leaving 18 bases between the germline ends. The germline V gene has CDR1 SQVTM and CDR2 ANQGSEA. CDR3 size: 14 residues.

The chain links TRBV29-1 to TRBJ1-1, with D perhaps TRBD1 (6 bases). The sequenced sample was CD4+ T cells from PBMCs. This sequence was found in a human donor with multiple sclerosis. The CDR3 DNA follows: TGCAGCGGGTTACCGACAGGACCCTACACTGAAGCTTTCTTT. As protein: CSGLPTGPYTEAFF.